The clone carrying this T cell receptor beta chain was counted ten times or more. Its antigen is unknown. The source of the sample is a study of T cells after yellow fever vaccination. Study-level findings and limits: Weaker, the secondary response had a peak occurring faster, on day 5 versus 15. Researchers noted that a small share of clonotypes showed up in both CD4 and CD8 compartments.

Template-switching 5'RACE yielded the TCR cDNA; a universal primer site and UMIs were added in the process. From the 5' RACE reads, TCRdb called clonotypes with MiXCR, one entry per CDR3 protein. In the table there are 200,000 to 250,000 distinct CDR3 sequences, about 3% of which are singletons. This CDR3 has 16 residues. V trimming: 5 bases; J trimming: 5 bases; junction bases outside the gene matches: 9. Germline loops: CDR1 MNHEY, CDR2 SVGEGT. This TCR derives from a man between 18 and 35 years old who received the YFV17D yellow fever vaccine. The source was CD4+ T cells sorted from PBMCs, collected 10 days after the yellow fever booster vaccination. The chain carries TRBV6-2 or TRBV6-3 and TRBJ2-5; 12 nucleotides agree with TRBD2. The CDR3 here is CASSPRTSGVQETQYF. CDR3 DNA sequence: TGTGCCAGCAGTCCCCGGACTAGCGGGGTCCAGGAGACCCAGTACTTC.